The clone carrying this T cell receptor beta chain was counted only a few times. These data are taken from a study of identical twins. Every donor was a healthy Caucasian. The ends were cut back, 8 bases at V and 0 bases at J, with 10 bases in the middle. CDR3 length: 13 residues. CDR1 is MDHEN and CDR2 is SYDVKM in the germline V gene. A universal primer site was created by template switching, with the cDNA bearing unique molecular identifiers. TCRdb independently ran MiXCR on the 5' RACE reads; one entry per CDR3 protein. The sample gives just under 550,000 distinct CDR3 sequences, 15% of which show up once; about 0.4% is in the top ten. This same sample was also part of a study on yellow fever vaccine responses in identical twins.

The V call is TRBV28, the J call TRBJ2-5; D perhaps matches TRBD2 (5 bases). This receptor was taken from a young woman in good health. Sequenced material: CD4+ T cells sorted from blood. CDR3 coding DNA: TGTGCCAGCTCGGGGTTTAACCAAGAGACCCAGTACTTC. Its translation is CASSGFNQETQYF.